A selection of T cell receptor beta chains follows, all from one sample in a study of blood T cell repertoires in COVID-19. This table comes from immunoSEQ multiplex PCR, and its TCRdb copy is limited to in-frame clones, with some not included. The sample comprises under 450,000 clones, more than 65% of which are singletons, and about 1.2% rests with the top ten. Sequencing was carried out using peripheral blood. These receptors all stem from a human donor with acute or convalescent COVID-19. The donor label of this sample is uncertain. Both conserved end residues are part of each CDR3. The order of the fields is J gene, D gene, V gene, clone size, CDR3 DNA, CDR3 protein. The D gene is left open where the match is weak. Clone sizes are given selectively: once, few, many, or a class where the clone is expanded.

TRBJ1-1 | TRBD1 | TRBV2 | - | TGTGCCAGCAGTGGAGCTCGACAGGGCCCCACTGAAGCTTTCTTT | CASSGARQGPTEAFF
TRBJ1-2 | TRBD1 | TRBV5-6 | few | TGTGCCAGCAGCCGGGAGGGACAGGGAAACATAAGGGGCTACACCTTC | CASSREGQGNIRGYTF
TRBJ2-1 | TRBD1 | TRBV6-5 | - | TGTGCCAGCAACCGTGACAGGGGGTCGTACAATGAGCAGTTCTTC | CASNRDRGSYNEQFF
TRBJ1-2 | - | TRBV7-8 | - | TGTGCCAGCAGCTTAGCGCATAATAGGCAGGGCTATGGCTACACCTTC | CASSLAHNRQGYGYTF
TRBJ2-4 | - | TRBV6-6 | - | TGTGCCAGCAGTCCCCCGGTACTAGCCAAAAACATTCAGTACTTC | CASSPPVLAKNIQYF
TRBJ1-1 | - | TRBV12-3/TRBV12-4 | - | TGTGCCAGCAATCCAGGGGCGGGCACTGAAGCTTTCTTT | CASNPGAGTEAFF
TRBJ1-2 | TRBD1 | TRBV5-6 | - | TGTGCCAGCAGCTTGCCGGGACAGGGAGGTATGCGTCAAAACGGCTACACCTTC | CASSLPGQGGMRQNGYTF
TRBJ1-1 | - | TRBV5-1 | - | TGCGCCAGCAGCTTGGCCCTAAACACTGAAGCTTTCTTT | CASSLALNTEAFF
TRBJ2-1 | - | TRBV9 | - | TGTGCCAGCAGCCTCGGCCAGGGCCCTTACAATGAGCAGTTCTTC | CASSLGQGPYNEQFF
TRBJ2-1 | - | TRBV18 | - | TGTGCCAGCTCACCAGGAACTACCGGGAATGAGCAGTTCTTC | CASSPGTTGNEQFF
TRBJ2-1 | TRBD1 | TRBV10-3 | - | TGTGCCATCAGTGATTCAGGGGGCAACAATGAGCAGTTCTTC | CAISDSGGNNEQFF
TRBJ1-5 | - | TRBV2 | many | TGTGCCAGCAGGCGGGGTCAGCCCCAGCATTTT | CASRRGQPQHF
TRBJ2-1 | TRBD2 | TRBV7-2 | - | TGTGCCAGCAGCTTCACTAGCGGAGACAATGAGCAGTTCTTC | CASSFTSGDNEQFF
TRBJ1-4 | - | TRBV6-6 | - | TGTGCCAGCAGTCCGACCCCGACCGGAATTTCTGGCGGAAAACTGTTTTTT | CASSPTPTGISGGKLFF
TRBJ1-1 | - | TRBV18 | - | TGTGCCAGCTCACCACTCACTGCGGGGGGGAGCACTGAAGCTTTCTTT | CASSPLTAGGSTEAFF
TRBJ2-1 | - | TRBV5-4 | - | TGTGCCAGCAGCTTGGTAGGGGATGAGCAGTTCTTC | CASSLVGDEQFF
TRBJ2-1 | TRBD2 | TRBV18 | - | TGTGCCAGCTCACCATGGGTGGGCGGGAGCTCCTACAATGAGCAGTTCTTC | CASSPWVGGSSYNEQFF
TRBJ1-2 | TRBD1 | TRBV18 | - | TGTGCCAGCTCACCTACAGGGGCTGCCGGCGGCGGTGGCTACACCTTC | CASSPTGAAGGGGYTF
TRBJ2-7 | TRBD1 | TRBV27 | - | TGTGCCAGCAGTTACCGGGACAGGGGCTACGAGCAGTACTTC | CASSYRDRGYEQYF
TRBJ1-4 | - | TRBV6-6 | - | TGTGCCAGCACCCTAGACGGTGCAACTAATGAAAAACTGTTTTTT | CASTLDGATNEKLFF
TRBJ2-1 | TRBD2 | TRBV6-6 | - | TGTGCCAGCAGATCGGGAGGCGCTCCGGGCGGCCAGCAGTTCTTC | CASRSGGAPGGQQFF
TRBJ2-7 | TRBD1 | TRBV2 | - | TGTGCCAGCAGTAAAGGACAGGTCCTATCCTACGAGCAGTACTTC | CASSKGQVLSYEQYF
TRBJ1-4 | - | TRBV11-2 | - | TGTGCCAGCAGCTACCTTATCGGGAAACTGTTTTTT | CASSYLIGKLFF
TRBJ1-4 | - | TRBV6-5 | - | TGTGCCAGCAGTTCAGGGGTGAATGAAAAACTGTTTTTT | CASSSGVNEKLFF
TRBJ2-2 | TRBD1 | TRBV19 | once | TGTGCCAGTAGTGTGGGGAAACAGGGGGCGTCCGGGGAGCTGTTTTTT | CASSVGKQGASGELFF
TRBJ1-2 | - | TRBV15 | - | TGTGCCACCAGCTCCGGGGGGGCAAGCACTAACTATGGCTACACCTTC | CATSSGGASTNYGYTF
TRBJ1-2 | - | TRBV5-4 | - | TGTGCCAGCAGCTTGGCCGGGGACATCTATGGCTACACCTTC | CASSLAGDIYGYTF
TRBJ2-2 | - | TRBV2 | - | TGTGCCAGCGGTCCGGGACACACGAACACCGGGGAGCTGTTTTTT | CASGPGHTNTGELFF
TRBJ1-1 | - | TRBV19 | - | TGTGCCAGCCGGACGAGGGGGACGAGGAACACTGAAGCTTTCTTT | CASRTRGTRNTEAFF
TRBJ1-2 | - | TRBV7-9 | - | TGTGCCAGCAGCTTAGAGATCCCCCGAGATGGCTACACCTTC | CASSLEIPRDGYTF
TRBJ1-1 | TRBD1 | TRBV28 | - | TGTGCCAGCAGTTTTGACGACAGGGGGCTTCTCGGAGCTTTCTTT | CASSFDDRGLLGAFF
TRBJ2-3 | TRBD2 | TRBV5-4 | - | TGTGCCAGCAGCTTGGGAACTAGCGGGAGAAGGACAGATACGCAGTATTTT | CASSLGTSGRRTDTQYF
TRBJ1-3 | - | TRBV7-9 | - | TGTGCCAGCAGGTCCCAGGACTCTGGAAACACCATATATTTT | CASRSQDSGNTIYF
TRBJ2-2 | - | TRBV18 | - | TGTGCCAGCTCACCGTGGGCCACCGGGGAGCTGTTTTTT | CASSPWATGELFF
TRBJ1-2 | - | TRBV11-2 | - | TGTGCCAGCAGCTCTAAACAGGGAAGCTATGGCTACACCTTC | CASSSKQGSYGYTF
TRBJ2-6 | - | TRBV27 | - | TGTGCCAGCAGAATGACGCGCGAGGCCTCTGGGGCCAACGTCCTGACTTTC | CASRMTREASGANVLTF